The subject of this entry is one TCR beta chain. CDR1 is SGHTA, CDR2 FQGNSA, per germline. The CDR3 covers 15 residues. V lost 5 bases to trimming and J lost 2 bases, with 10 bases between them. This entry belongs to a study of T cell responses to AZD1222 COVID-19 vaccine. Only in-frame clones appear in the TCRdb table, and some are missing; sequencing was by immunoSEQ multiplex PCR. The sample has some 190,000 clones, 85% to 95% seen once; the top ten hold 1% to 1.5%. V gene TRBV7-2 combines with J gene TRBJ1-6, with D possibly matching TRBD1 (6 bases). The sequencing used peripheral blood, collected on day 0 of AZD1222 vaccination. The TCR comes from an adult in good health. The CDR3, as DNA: TGTGCCAGCAGCCTCAGGGGTCCCTATAATTCACCCCTCCACTTT. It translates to CASSLRGPYNSPLHF.